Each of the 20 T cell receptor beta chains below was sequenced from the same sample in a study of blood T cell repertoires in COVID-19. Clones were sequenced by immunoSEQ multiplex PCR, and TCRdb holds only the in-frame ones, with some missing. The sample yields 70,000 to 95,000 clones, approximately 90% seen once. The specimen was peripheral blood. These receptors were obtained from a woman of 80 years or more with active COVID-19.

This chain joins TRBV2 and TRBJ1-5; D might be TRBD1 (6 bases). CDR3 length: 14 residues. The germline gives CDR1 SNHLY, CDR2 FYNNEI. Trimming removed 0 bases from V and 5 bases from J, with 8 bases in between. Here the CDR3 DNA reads TGTGCCAGCAGTGAAGCAAGGGGGTATCAGCCCCAGCATTTT. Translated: CASSEARGYQPQHF.

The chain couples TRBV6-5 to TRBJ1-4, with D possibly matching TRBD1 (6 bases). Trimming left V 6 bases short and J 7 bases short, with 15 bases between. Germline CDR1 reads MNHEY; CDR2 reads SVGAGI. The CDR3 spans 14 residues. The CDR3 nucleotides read TGTGCCAGCAGGGGTGGGGGGGCGGTTGAAAAACTGTTTTTT. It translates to CASRGGGAVEKLFF.

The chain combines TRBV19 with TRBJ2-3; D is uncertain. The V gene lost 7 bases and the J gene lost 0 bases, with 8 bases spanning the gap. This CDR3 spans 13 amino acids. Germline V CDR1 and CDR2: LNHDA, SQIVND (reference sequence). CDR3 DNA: TGTGCCAGTACCCTAGGCAGCACAGATACGCAGTATTTT. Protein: CASTLGSTDTQYF.

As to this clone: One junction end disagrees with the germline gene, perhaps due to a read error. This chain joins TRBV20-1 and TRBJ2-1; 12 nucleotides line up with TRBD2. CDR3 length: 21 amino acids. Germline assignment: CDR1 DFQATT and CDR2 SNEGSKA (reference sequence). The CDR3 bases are TGCAGTGCTAGTGAACCCCCAGCCCCGGGTACTCTAGCGGGAGGGCCGGGTGAGAAGTTCTTC. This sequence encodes CSASEPPAPGTLAGGPGEKFF.

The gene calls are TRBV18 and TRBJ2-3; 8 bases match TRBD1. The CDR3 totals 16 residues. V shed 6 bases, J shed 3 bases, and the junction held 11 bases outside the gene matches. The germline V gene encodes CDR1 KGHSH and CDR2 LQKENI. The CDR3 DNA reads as TGTGCCAGCTCGTCCGGGACAGGAGTGCGGACAGATACGCAGTATTTT. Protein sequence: CASSSGTGVRTDTQYF. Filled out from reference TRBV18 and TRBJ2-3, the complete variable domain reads NAGVMQNPRHLVRRRGQEARLRCSPMKGHSHVYWYRQLPEEGLKFMVYLQKENIIDESGMPKERFSAEFPKEGPSILRIQQVVRGDSAAYFCASSSGTGVRTDTQYFGPGTRLTVL.

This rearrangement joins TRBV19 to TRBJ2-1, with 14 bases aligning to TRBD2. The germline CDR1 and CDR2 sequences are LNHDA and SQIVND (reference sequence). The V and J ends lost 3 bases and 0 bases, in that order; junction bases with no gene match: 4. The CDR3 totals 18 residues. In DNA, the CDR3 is TGTGCCAGTAGTATTCGTGGGACTAGCGGGAGCTCCTACAATGAGCAGTTCTTC. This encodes CASSIRGTSGSSYNEQFF.

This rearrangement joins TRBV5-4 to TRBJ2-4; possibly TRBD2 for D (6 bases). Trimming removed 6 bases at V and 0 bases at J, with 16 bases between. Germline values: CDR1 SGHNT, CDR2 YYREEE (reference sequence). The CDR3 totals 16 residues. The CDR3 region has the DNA TGTGCCAGCACCATCGGAGGGCAGTTAGCCAAAAACATTCAGTACTTC. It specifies CASTIGGQLAKNIQYF. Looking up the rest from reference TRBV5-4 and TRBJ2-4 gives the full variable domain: ETGVTQSPTHLIKTRGQQVTLRCSSQSGHNTVSWYQQALGQGPQFIFQYYREEENGRGNFPPRFSGLQFPNYSSELNVNALELDDSALYLCASTIGGQLAKNIQYFGAGTRLSVL.

The CDR3 loop reads CASSWTEAFF. Here the CDR3 DNA reads TGTGCCAGCAGCTGGACAGAAGCTTTCTTT. This chain uses TRBV12-3 or TRBV12-4 with TRBJ1-1, with D tentatively TRBD1 (5 bases). Trimming took 6 bases from V and 8 from J, leaving 7 bases between them. The CDR3 consists of 10 residues.

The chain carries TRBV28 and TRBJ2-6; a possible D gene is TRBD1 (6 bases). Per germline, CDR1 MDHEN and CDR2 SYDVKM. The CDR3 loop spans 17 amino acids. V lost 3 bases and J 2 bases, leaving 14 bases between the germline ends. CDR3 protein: CASSFTTYRAGANVLTF. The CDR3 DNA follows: TGTGCCAGCAGTTTTACGACCTACAGGGCTGGGGCCAACGTCCTGACTTTC.

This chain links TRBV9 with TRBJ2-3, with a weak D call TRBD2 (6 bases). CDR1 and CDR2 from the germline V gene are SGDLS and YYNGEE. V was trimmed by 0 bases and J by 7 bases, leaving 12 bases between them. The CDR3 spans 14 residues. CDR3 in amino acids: CASSVVQGGNTQYF. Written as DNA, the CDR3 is TGTGCCAGCAGCGTAGTTCAGGGAGGTAATACGCAGTATTTT.

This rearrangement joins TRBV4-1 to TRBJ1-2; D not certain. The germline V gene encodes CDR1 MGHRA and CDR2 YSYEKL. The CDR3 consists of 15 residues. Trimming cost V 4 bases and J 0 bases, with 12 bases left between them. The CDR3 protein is CASSLVLGANYGYTF. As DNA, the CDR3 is TGCGCCAGCAGCCTAGTACTGGGAGCTAACTATGGCTACACCTTC.

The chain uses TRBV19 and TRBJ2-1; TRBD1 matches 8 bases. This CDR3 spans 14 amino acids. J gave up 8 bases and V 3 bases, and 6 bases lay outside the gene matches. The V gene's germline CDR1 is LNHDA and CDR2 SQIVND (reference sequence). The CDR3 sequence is CASSIGQGTDEQFF. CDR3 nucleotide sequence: TGTGCCAGTAGTATCGGACAGGGTACGGATGAGCAGTTCTTC.

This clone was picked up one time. CDR3 bases: TGTGCCAGCAGTTCCGGGACTATCAGCACAGATACGCAGTATTTT. Translated, it gives CASSSGTISTDTQYF. The rearrangement links TRBV27 to TRBJ2-3, with 7 bases matching TRBD2. The CDR3 is 15 amino acids. V lost 4 bases, J lost 0 bases, and 4 bases stayed unmatched. Germline V gene sequence: CDR1 MNHEY, CDR2 SMNVEV (reference sequence).

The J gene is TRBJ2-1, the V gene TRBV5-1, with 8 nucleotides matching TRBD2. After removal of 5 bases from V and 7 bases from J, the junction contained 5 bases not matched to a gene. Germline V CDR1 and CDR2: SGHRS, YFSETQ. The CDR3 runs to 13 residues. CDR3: CASRSGSQNEQFF. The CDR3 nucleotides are TGCGCCAGCAGGAGCGGGAGTCAGAATGAGCAGTTCTTC.

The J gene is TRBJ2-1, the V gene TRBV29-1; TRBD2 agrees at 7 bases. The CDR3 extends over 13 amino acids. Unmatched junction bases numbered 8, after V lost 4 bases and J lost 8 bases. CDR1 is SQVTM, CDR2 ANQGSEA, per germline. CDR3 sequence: CSVASGANDEQFF. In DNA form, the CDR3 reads TGCAGCGTTGCCAGCGGGGCAAATGATGAGCAGTTCTTC.

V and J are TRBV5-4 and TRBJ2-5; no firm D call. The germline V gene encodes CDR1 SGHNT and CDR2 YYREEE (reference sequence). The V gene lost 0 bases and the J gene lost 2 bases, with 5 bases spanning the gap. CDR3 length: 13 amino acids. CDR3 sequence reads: CASSLVSQETQYF. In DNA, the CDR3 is TGTGCCAGCAGCTTGGTTTCTCAAGAGACCCAGTACTTC.

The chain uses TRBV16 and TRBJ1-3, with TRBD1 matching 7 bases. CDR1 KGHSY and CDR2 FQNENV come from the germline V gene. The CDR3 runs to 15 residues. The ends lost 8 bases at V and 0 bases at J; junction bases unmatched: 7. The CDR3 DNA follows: TGTGCCAGCCGGATCCGGACAGGCTCTGGAAACACCATATATTTT. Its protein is CASRIRTGSGNTIYF.

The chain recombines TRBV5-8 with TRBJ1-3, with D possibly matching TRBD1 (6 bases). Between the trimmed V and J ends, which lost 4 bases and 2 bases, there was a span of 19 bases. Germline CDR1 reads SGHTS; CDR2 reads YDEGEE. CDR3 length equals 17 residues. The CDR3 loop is CASSGPLGARPGNTIYF. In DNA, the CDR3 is TGTGCCAGCAGCGGCCCTCTGGGGGCGCGCCCTGGAAACACCATATATTTT.

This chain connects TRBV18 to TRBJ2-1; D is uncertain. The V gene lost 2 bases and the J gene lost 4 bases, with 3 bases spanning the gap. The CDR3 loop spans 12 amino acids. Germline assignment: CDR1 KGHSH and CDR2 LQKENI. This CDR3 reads CASSPEYNEQFF. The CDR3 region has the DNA TGTGCCAGCTCACCAGAGTACAATGAGCAGTTCTTC.

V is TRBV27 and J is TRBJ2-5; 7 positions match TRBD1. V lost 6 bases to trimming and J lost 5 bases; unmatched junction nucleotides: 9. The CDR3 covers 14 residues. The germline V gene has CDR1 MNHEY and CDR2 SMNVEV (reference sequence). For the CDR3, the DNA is TGTGCCAGCAGCCCTGGGACAGCCGGGGAGACCCAGTACTTC. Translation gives CASSPGTAGETQYF.